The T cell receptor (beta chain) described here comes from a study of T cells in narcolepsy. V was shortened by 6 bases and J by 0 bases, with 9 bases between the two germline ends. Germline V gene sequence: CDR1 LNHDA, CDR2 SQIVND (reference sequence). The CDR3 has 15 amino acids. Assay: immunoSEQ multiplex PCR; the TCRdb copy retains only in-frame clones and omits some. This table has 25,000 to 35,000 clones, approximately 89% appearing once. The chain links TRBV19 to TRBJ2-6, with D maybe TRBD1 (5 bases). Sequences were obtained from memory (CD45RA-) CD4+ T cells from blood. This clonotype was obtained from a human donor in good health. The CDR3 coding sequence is TGTGCCAGTAGCAGGACATCCTCTGGGGCCAACGTCCTGACTTTC. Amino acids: CASSRTSSGANVLTF.